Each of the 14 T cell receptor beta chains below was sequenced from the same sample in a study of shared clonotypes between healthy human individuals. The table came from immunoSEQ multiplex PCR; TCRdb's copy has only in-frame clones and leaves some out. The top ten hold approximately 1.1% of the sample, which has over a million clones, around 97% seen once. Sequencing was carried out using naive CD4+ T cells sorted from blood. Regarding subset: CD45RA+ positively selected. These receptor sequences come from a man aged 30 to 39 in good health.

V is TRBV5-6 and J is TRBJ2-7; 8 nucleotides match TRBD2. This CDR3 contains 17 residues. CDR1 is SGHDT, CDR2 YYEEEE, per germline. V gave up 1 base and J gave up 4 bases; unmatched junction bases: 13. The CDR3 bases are TGTGCCAGCAGCTTGCGCAGGGCTAGCGGGCTCCATTACGAGCAGTACTTC. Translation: CASSLRRASGLHYEQYF.

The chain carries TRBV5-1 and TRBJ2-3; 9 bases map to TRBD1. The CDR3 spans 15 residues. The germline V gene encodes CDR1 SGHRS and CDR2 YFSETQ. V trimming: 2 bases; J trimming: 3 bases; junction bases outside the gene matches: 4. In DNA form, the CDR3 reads TGCGCCAGCAGCTTCCTCGGGACAGGGACAGATACGCAGTATTTT. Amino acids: CASSFLGTGTDTQYF.

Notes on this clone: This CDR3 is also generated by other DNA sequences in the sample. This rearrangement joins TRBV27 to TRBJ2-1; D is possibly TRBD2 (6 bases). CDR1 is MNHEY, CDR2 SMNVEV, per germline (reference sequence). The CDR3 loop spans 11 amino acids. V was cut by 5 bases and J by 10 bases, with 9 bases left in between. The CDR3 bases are TGTGCCAGCAGTAGGGGAGGCGAGCAGTTCTTC. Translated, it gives CASSRGGEQFF.

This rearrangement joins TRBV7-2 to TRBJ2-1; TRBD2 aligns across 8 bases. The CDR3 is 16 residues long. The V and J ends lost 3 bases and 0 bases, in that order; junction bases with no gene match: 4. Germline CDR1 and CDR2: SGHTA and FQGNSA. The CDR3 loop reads CASSFSGTSSYNEQFF. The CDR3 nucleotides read TGTGCCAGCAGCTTCTCCGGGACTAGCTCCTACAATGAGCAGTTCTTC.

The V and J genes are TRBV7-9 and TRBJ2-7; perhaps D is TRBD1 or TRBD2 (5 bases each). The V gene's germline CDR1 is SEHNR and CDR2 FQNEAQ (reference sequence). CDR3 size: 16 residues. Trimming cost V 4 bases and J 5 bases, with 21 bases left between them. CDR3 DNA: TGTGCCAGCAGCTCCACCCTTGGTCGGGGCTTTGACGAGCAGTACTTC. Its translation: CASSSTLGRGFDEQYF.

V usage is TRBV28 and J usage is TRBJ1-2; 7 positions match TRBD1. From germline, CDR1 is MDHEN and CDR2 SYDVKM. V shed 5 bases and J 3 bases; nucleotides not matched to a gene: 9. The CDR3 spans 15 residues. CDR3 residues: CASSPWTGADYGYTF. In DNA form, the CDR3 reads TGTGCCAGCAGTCCATGGACAGGTGCGGACTATGGCTACACCTTC.

The chain's CDR3 is CASSLQGLVAFF. CDR3 coding DNA: TGTGCCAGCAGCCTACAGGGCCTGGTGGCTTTCTTT. The chain combines TRBV28 with TRBJ1-1; a possible D gene is TRBD1 (6 bases). Germline-derived CDR1 and CDR2 are MDHEN and SYDVKM. V was clipped by 6 bases and J by 11 bases, with 16 bases between them. CDR3 size: 12 residues.

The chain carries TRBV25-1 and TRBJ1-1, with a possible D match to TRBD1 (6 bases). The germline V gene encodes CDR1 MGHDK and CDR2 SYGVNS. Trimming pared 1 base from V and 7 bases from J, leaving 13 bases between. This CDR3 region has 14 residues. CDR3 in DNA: TGTGCCAGCAGTGAATCCGGGGGGCTGGTTGAAGCTTTCTTT. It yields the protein CASSESGGLVEAFF.

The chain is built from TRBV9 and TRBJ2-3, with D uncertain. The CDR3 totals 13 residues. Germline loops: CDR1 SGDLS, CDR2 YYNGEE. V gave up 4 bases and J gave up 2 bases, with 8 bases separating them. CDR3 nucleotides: TGTGCCAGCAGCACCTTGCTCACAGATACGCAGTATTTT. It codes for CASSTLLTDTQYF.

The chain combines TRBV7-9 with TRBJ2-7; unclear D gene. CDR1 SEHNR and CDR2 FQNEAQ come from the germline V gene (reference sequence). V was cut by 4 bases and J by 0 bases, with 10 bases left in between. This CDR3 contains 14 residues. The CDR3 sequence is CASSSFASSYEQYF. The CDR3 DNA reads TGTGCCAGCAGCTCCTTCGCTTCCTCCTACGAGCAGTACTTC.

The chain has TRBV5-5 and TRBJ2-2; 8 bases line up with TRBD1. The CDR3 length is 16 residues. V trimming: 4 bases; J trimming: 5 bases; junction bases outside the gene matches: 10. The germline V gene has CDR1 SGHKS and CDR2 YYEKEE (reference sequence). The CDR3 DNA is TGTGCCAGCAGCCAGAGACAGGGGCTGAGTACCGGGGAGCTGTTTTTT. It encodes CASSQRQGLSTGELFF.

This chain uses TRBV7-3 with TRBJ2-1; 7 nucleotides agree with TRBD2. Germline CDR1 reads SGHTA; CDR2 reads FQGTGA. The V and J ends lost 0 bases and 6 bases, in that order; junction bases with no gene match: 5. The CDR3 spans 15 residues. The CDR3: CASSLTGGRFNEQFF. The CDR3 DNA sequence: TGTGCCAGCAGCTTAACTGGCGGGAGATTCAATGAGCAGTTCTTC. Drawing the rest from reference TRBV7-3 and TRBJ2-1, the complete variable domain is GAGVSQTPSNKVTEKGKYVELRCDPISGHTALYWYRQSLGQGPEFLIYFQGTGAADDSGLPNDRFFAVRPEGSVSTLKIQRTERGDSAVYLCASSLTGGRFNEQFFGPGTRLTVL.

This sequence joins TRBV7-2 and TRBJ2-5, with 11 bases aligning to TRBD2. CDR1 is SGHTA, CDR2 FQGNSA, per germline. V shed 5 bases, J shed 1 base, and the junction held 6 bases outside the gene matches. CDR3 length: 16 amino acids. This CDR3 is CASSPRTSGLQETQYF. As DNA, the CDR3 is TGTGCCAGCAGCCCTAGGACTAGCGGGCTCCAAGAGACCCAGTACTTC.

CDR3 coding DNA: TGTGCCTGGGGCAGGGCCGGACAGCCCCAGCATTTT. It specifies CAWGRAGQPQHF. J is TRBJ1-5 and V is TRBV30; TRBD1 might be the D (5 bases). CDR3 length: 12 amino acids. The ends were cut back, 5 bases at V and 7 bases at J, with 12 bases in the middle. From germline, CDR1 is GTSNPN and CDR2 SVGIG (reference sequence).